The entry below describes one TCR beta chain. Antigen unknown. The libraries of TRB cDNA were constructed through 5' RACE using UMI labels. TCRdb reprocessed the 5' RACE reads; each CDR3 protein has one entry and no DNA is given. The sample table includes over 100,000 distinct CDR3 sequences. The data belong to a study of CXCR3-negative and CXCR3-positive naive CD8 T cells. There are 14 residues in the CDR3. The germline V gene encodes CDR1 LGHNA and CDR2 YNFKEQ. Study-level findings and limits: For CXCR3-positive naive cells, TRB CDR3s were more hydrophobic than those of CXCR3-negative naive cells.

What was sequenced was naive CXCR3+ CD8+ T cells from blood. Subset defined: CD45RO-CCR7+CD27+CD95- naive CD8+ T cells expressing CXCR3 (TNR3+). The chain uses TRBV4-2 and TRBJ2-7; TCRdb picks TRBD1, but there is no DNA to check that call. The TCR was taken from a human donor in good health. Some clones in this sample may be carry-over from other donors' samples. The CDR3 protein is CASSQERDLDEQYF.